What follows are 27 T cell receptor beta chains derived from one specimen sequenced in a study of T cell clonotyping in hematopoietic cell transplantation. This sample's time point: recipient sample about 28 days before transplant, after cytoreduction. TCRdb keeps only in-frame clones here, not all; method: immunoSEQ multiplex PCR. The data contain about 45,000 clones, roughly 80% of them singletons. Specimen: peripheral blood mononuclear cells, collected before stem cell transplant. Every receptor here comes from a man in his sixties with myelodysplastic syndrome. Some clones in this sample may be carry-over from other donors' samples.

The chain is built from TRBV6-5 and TRBJ1-6; possible D gene TRBD1, 5 bases. From germline, CDR1 is MNHEY and CDR2 SVGAGI. V was shortened by 7 bases and J by 1 base, with 11 bases between the two germline ends. This CDR3 is 15 amino acids long. The DNA of the CDR3 is TGTGCCAGCACAAGGGGAGAGTCCTATAATTCACCCCTCCACTTT. This translates into CASTRGESYNSPLHF.

This clone appeared a few times. The V gene is TRBV7-9, the J gene TRBJ1-6; D unclear. There are 15 residues in the CDR3. Looked up from germline, CDR1 is SEHNR and CDR2 is FQNEAQ (reference sequence). V was shortened by 5 bases and J by 0 bases, with 8 bases between the two germline ends. Here the CDR3 DNA reads TGTGCCAGCAGCCGAGGTGGCTCCTATAATTCACCCCTCCACTTT. It specifies CASSRGGSYNSPLHF.

This clone was found a few times. The chain combines TRBV6-1 with TRBJ1-5, with D uncertain. Germline CDR1 is MNHNS and CDR2 is SASEGT. The CDR3 covers 16 residues. Trimming left V 3 bases short and J 2 bases short, with 14 bases between. CDR3 in DNA: TGTGCCAGCAGTGAGACGGGAGCAGGAGGCAATCAGCCCCAGCATTTT. This encodes CASSETGAGGNQPQHF.

J is TRBJ2-1 and V is TRBV7-3; TRBD1 aligns across 8 bases. This CDR3 spans 16 amino acids. From germline, CDR1 is SGHTA and CDR2 FQGTGA. The V and J ends lost 8 bases and 9 bases, in that order; junction bases with no gene match: 18. The CDR3 is CASSLSGGTGRAEQFF. The CDR3 DNA sequence: TGTGCCAGCTCCTTAAGTGGCGGGACAGGCCGAGCTGAGCAGTTCTTC.

This clone was detected only a few times. This chain links TRBV5-4 with TRBJ2-3, with D perhaps TRBD1 or TRBD2 (5 bases each). The CDR3 is made up of 15 amino acids. The V end lost 0 bases, the J end lost 2 bases, and 10 bases lay between the germline ends. Germline V gene lookup returns CDR1 SGHNT and CDR2 YYREEE (reference sequence). The chain's CDR3 is CASSLEGRNTDTQYF. DNA of the CDR3: TGTGCCAGCAGCTTGGAGGGACGAAACACAGATACGCAGTATTTT.

The V and J genes are TRBV4-3 and TRBJ1-3; D is uncertain. Trimming shortened V by 4 bases and J by 0 bases, and 7 bases separated the two germline ends. Germline V gene data show CDR1 as LGHNA and CDR2 as YSLEER. The CDR3 is 14 amino acids. CDR3 in amino acids: CASSRGSSGNTIYF. In DNA form, the CDR3 reads TGCGCCAGCAGCCGAGGTAGCTCTGGAAACACCATATATTTT.

This chain uses TRBV6-1 with TRBJ1-1; no clear D. The CDR3 is made up of 12 amino acids. With 7 bases removed from V and 9 bases from J, the gap between germline ends came to 15 bases. The V gene's germline CDR1 is MNHNS and CDR2 SASEGT. The chain's CDR3 is CASIGSDRKAFF. CDR3 sequence (DNA): TGTGCCAGCATCGGGTCGGATAGAAAAGCTTTCTTT.

The chain carries TRBV27 and TRBJ1-6, with D tentatively TRBD1 (5 bases). Germline CDR1 is MNHEY and CDR2 is SMNVEV (reference sequence). Between the trimmed V and J ends, which lost 2 bases and 5 bases, there was a span of 10 bases. This CDR3 has 15 residues. The CDR3 DNA is TGTGCCAGCAGTTTAAGTCCAGGGAATAATTCACCCCTCCACTTT. Translating it yields CASSLSPGNNSPLHF.

Written as DNA, the CDR3 is TGTGCCAGCAGTGAAGCGTGGGGTCAGCCCCAGCATTTT. Translated, it gives CASSEAWGQPQHF. This rearrangement joins TRBV6-1 to TRBJ1-5; D is uncertain. The CDR3 runs 13 residues. V was trimmed by 0 bases and J by 6 bases, leaving 6 bases between them. Germline CDR1 and CDR2: MNHNS and SASEGT.

The rearrangement joins TRBV9 to TRBJ1-2, with unresolved D. Looked up from germline, CDR1 is SGDLS and CDR2 is YYNGEE. CDR3 length: 10 residues. Trimming took 6 bases from V and 6 from J, leaving 6 bases between them. The CDR3 loop reads CASKRDGYTF. CDR3 coding DNA: TGTGCCAGCAAGAGGGATGGCTACACCTTC.

The CDR3 spells CASSSGRYQETQYF. For the CDR3, the DNA is TGTGCCAGCAGCTCGGGACGCTATCAAGAGACCCAGTACTTC. This chain connects TRBV5-5 to TRBJ2-5; D might be TRBD1 or TRBD2, each matching 5 bases. Trimming left V 3 bases short and J 2 bases short, with 11 bases between. The CDR3 is 14 residues long. In germline, CDR1 is SGHKS, CDR2 YYEKEE (reference sequence). Variable domain in full (rest from reference TRBV5-5 and TRBJ2-5): DAGVTQSPTHLIKTRGQQVTLRCSPISGHKSVSWYQQVLGQGPQFIFQYYEKEERGRGNFPDRFSARQFPNYSSELNVNALLLGDSALYLCASSSGRYQETQYFGPGTRLLVL.

The chain joins TRBV10-3 to TRBJ1-2; 7 bases map to TRBD1. The CDR3 loop spans 13 amino acids. J gave up 0 bases and V 7 bases, and 2 bases lay outside the gene matches. The germline V gene has CDR1 ENHRY and CDR2 SYGVKD. The CDR3 here is CAIMGTANYGYTF. CDR3 nucleotides: TGTGCCATCATGGGGACAGCTAACTATGGCTACACCTTC.

This rearrangement joins TRBV5-1 to TRBJ2-2, with 9 bases lining up with TRBD1. V lost 4 bases to trimming and J lost 4 bases; unmatched junction nucleotides: 2. The CDR3 loop spans 14 amino acids. CDR1 is SGHRS, CDR2 YFSETQ, per germline. The CDR3 bases are TGCGCCAGCAGCCCGACAGGGGGCACCGGGGAGCTGTTTTTT. Protein product: CASSPTGGTGELFF.

This clone has a single count. The chain links TRBV7-6 to TRBJ1-1, with a possible D match to TRBD1 (5 bases). Germline CDR1 and CDR2: SGHVS and FNYEAQ. V was cut by 4 bases and J by 6 bases, with 18 bases left in between. The CDR3 is made up of 15 amino acids. The CDR3 loop reads CASSSGRGSRAEAFF. The CDR3 DNA reads TGTGCCAGCAGCTCCGGGAGGGGTTCCCGAGCTGAAGCTTTCTTT.

This chain joins TRBV11-2 and TRBJ2-1; 9 nucleotides align to TRBD1. The CDR3 runs to 14 residues. V gave up 4 bases and J gave up 7 bases; unmatched junction bases: 5. The V gene's germline CDR1 is SGHAT and CDR2 FQNNGV. This CDR3 is CASSYTGGKNEQFF. The CDR3 nucleotides are TGTGCCAGCAGCTACACAGGGGGCAAGAATGAGCAGTTCTTC.

This clone was seen only once. The V and J genes are TRBV7-2 and TRBJ2-7; 7 positions agree with TRBD1. Germline assignment: CDR1 SGHTA and CDR2 FQGNSA. Unmatched junction bases numbered 6, after V lost 2 bases and J lost 5 bases. The CDR3 is 14 residues long. The CDR3, as DNA: TGTGCCAGCAGCTTACAACAGGGGCAGGACGAGCAGTACTTC. Translating gives CASSLQQGQDEQYF.

The V gene is TRBV4-1, the J gene TRBJ1-5, with a tentative D call TRBD1 (6 bases). Germline V gene lookup returns CDR1 MGHRA and CDR2 YSYEKL. V was trimmed by 0 bases and J by 1 base, leaving 16 bases between them. The CDR3 totals 18 residues. The DNA of the CDR3 is TGCGCCAGCAGCCAAGAGGGAAGCGGGGGCCGGAGCAATCAGCCCCAGCATTTT. Encoded protein: CASSQEGSGGRSNQPQHF.

The chain employs TRBV2 and TRBJ1-2, with D perhaps matching TRBD1 (6 bases). V lost 5 bases to trimming and J lost 8 bases, with 12 bases between them. Germline V CDR1 and CDR2: SNHLY, FYNNEI. The CDR3 is 12 residues long. The CDR3 region has the DNA TGTGCCAGCAGTTATAGACAGGTCGGCTACACCTTC. This codes for CASSYRQVGYTF.

This clone was picked up one time. The chain joins TRBV7-8 to TRBJ2-7; 7 bases are a match to TRBD2. This CDR3 contains 14 residues. Germline CDR1 and CDR2: SGHVS and FQNEAQ. Trimming at V came to 8 bases and at J to 3 bases, leaving 10 bases not matched to a gene. CDR3 coding DNA: TGTGCCAGCTCCCTAAACCGGGACTACTACGAGCAGTACTTC. The encoded protein is CASSLNRDYYEQYF.

The V gene is TRBV4-1, the J gene TRBJ1-1; possible D gene TRBD1, 5 bases. Trimming removed 0 bases from V and 4 bases from J, with 15 bases in between. Germline assignment: CDR1 MGHRA and CDR2 YSYEKL. The length of the CDR3 is 16 residues. The CDR3 here is CASSQDRGSWITEAFF. The CDR3 nucleotides are TGCGCCAGCAGCCAAGATAGGGGCAGTTGGATCACTGAAGCTTTCTTT.

V gene TRBV18 combines with J gene TRBJ2-2; 7 bases fit TRBD1. Germline CDR1 reads KGHSH; CDR2 reads LQKENI. The CDR3 is 16 residues long. V dropped 0 bases and J dropped 1; count of bases not matched to a gene: 2. The CDR3, as DNA: TGTGCCAGCTCACCACCGGGGACAGAGAACACCGGGGAGCTGTTTTTT. It translates to CASSPPGTENTGELFF.

The chain has TRBV29-1 and TRBJ2-3; 8 nucleotides agree with TRBD1. The CDR3 covers 14 residues. Germline V gives CDR1 SQVTM, CDR2 ANQGSEA. J was trimmed by 2 bases and V by 4 bases; bases with no gene match: 5. The CDR3 bases are TGCAGCGTTGCAGGACAGGGTACCACAGATACGCAGTATTTT. Translated: CSVAGQGTTDTQYF.

This clone has more than one count but fewer than ten. This chain uses TRBV11-2 with TRBJ2-5; tentatively, D is TRBD1 or TRBD2 (6 bases each). V was shortened by 4 bases and J by 5 bases, with 17 bases between the two germline ends. Germline loops: CDR1 SGHAT, CDR2 FQNNGV. CDR3 length: 15 amino acids. Here the CDR3 reads CASSSGNGGGETQYF. The CDR3 DNA is TGTGCCAGCAGCTCGGGTAACGGGGGCGGGGAGACCCAGTACTTC.

The table lists this clone with a few counts. The chain employs TRBV28 and TRBJ1-1, with D perhaps matching TRBD1 (5 bases). The CDR3 runs 13 residues. Germline CDR1 and CDR2: MDHEN and SYDVKM. Trimming left V 5 bases short and J 5 bases short, with 12 bases between. The CDR3 DNA reads TGTGCCAGCAGTCTCAGGGATGGGACTGAAGCTTTCTTT. Its translation is CASSLRDGTEAFF.

The CDR3 coding sequence is TGTGCCAGCAGTTCCAGGGGCATTTCCTACGAGCAGTACTTC. Its translation: CASSSRGISYEQYF. The chain links TRBV7-9 to TRBJ2-7; D possibly corresponds to TRBD1 (6 bases). The CDR3 consists of 14 residues. V was shortened by 6 bases and J by 1 base, with 13 bases between the two germline ends. The germline gives CDR1 SEHNR, CDR2 FQNEAQ (reference sequence).

Notes on this clone: Different DNA sequences within this sample yield the same CDR3. The genes are TRBV7-9 and TRBJ2-2; weak D call: TRBD2 (6 bases). The CDR3 totals 16 residues. Trimming took off 1 base at V and 0 bases at J, with 9 bases between the two ends. Germline CDR1 is SEHNR and CDR2 is FQNEAQ (reference sequence). The CDR3 here is CASSLVAGTNTGELFF. The CDR3 nucleotides are TGTGCCAGCAGCTTAGTCGCGGGGACGAACACCGGGGAGCTGTTTTTT.

The gene calls are TRBV10-3 and TRBJ2-3; tentatively, D is TRBD1 (6 bases). Trimming took 10 bases from V and 2 from J, leaving 16 bases between them. This CDR3 is built from 14 residues. Germline CDR1 reads ENHRY; CDR2 reads SYGVKD. CDR3 sequence: CATSDRDHTDTQYF. CDR3 coding DNA: TGTGCCACCTCGGACAGAGACCACACAGATACGCAGTATTTT.